The clone carrying this T cell receptor beta chain was observed at least ten times. This record comes from a study of T cells after yellow fever vaccination. The study's findings and limits: Day 0 sorted memory subsets lacked detectable levels of almost all vaccine-responding clonotypes.

TCRdb used MiXCR to reprocess the 5' RACE reads, holding one entry per CDR3 protein. This repertoire shows just over 25,000 distinct CDR3 sequences, 5.5% found once; its top ten account for 10% to 15%. In germline, CDR1 is SGHRS, CDR2 YFSETQ. The CDR3 runs to 14 residues. V lost 4 bases and J lost 1; bases outside the gene matches: 3. This rearrangement joins TRBV5-1 to TRBJ2-3; 7 bases line up with TRBD1. Specimen: PBMCs, either bulk or a sorted T-cell subset (CD4+, CD8+, memory, or dextramer-sorted; not recorded which), collected 15 days after the yellow fever booster vaccination. The source of this sequence is a man aged 25 to 45 who received the YFV17D yellow fever vaccine. This CDR3 is CASSTGQGTDTQYF. In DNA, the CDR3 is TGCGCCAGCAGCACCGGACAGGGCACAGATACGCAGTATTTT.